A selection of T cell receptor beta chains follows, all from one sample in a study of post-analysis software for immune sequencing data. TCRdb ran MiXCR on the PCR reads and lists one entry per CDR3 protein. The sample holds some 240,000 distinct CDR3 sequences, 36% seen once. Input material: blood. These receptors all stem from a girl between 10 and 17 years old with multiple sclerosis. Each CDR3 is given with its conserved first and last residue. Fields, in order: V gene, clone size, D gene, J gene, CDR3 protein, CDR3 DNA. A D gene is named only where the DNA matches it firmly. Size is stated for part of the rows, as once, few or many counts, or as a class when the clone is expanded.

V: TRBV4-1
size: many
D: -
J: TRBJ2-1
CDR3: CASSQVGTTDRTSYNEQFF
DNA: TGCGCCAGCAGCCAAGTCGGGACCACCGATCGAACTAGCTACAATGAGCAGTTCTTC

V: TRBV6-5
size: few
D: -
J: TRBJ2-7
CDR3: CASSPGRSYEQYF
DNA: TGTGCCAGCAGCCCTGGACGGAGCTACGAGCAGTACTTC

V: TRBV2
size: many
D: TRBD1
J: TRBJ1-2
CDR3: CASSRTGPGGYTF
DNA: TGTGCCAGCAGTCGGACAGGCCCTGGGGGCTACACCTTC

V: TRBV10-3
size: few
D: TRBD2
J: TRBJ2-3
CDR3: CAISSTSGGPNTQYF
DNA: TGTGCCATCAGTTCGACTAGCGGGGGCCCTAATACGCAGTATTTT

V: TRBV7-2
size: -
D: -
J: TRBJ2-1
CDR3: CASSSYAQDEQFF
DNA: TGTGCCAGCAGCTCTTACGCCCAGGATGAGCAGTTCTTC

V: TRBV5-1
size: -
D: -
J: TRBJ1-2
CDR3: CASSLDGGGPANYGYTF
DNA: TGCGCCAGCAGCTTGGATGGGGGCGGGCCAGCTAACTATGGCTACACCTTC

V: TRBV20-1
size: -
D: -
J: TRBJ2-7
CDR3: CSAARGVNADNEQYF
DNA: TGCAGTGCTGCCCGAGGAGTAAATGCGGACAATGAGCAGTACTTC

V: TRBV29-1
size: many
D: -
J: TRBJ2-5
CDR3: CSVSGRVYVTQYF
DNA: TGCAGCGTTAGCGGCAGGGTTTATGTGACCCAGTACTTC

V: TRBV12-3/TRBV12-4
size: many
D: TRBD1
J: TRBJ2-5
CDR3: CASSSGTGPGETQYF
DNA: TGTGCCAGCAGTTCCGGGACAGGGCCGGGGGAGACCCAGTACTTC

V: TRBV10-3
size: few
D: -
J: TRBJ2-2
CDR3: CAISGGELFF
DNA: TGTGCCATCAGCGGCGGGGAGCTGTTTTTT

V: TRBV20-1
size: few
D: TRBD1
J: TRBJ1-1
CDR3: CSAPTGWGTEAFF
DNA: TGCAGTGCCCCGACAGGGTGGGGCACTGAAGCTTTCTTT

V: TRBV27
size: -
D: -
J: TRBJ2-7
CDR3: CASSPSPEGSYEQYF
DNA: TGTGCCAGCAGTCCTTCTCCAGAGGGGAGCTACGAGCAGTACTTC

V: TRBV2
size: few
D: -
J: TRBJ2-4
CDR3: CASSRGTKNIQYF
DNA: TGTGCCAGCAGTCGGGGGACCAAAAACATTCAGTACTTC